The 21 T cell receptor beta chains below were found in one sample sequenced in a study of blood T cell repertoires in COVID-19. Here immunoSEQ multiplex PCR was the method, and the copy in TCRdb shows in-frame clones only, minus some. Among 75,000 to 100,000 clones listed, nearly 90% were seen once. Sequencing was performed on peripheral blood. All receptors derive from a man in his 70s with acute or convalescent COVID-19.

The chain joins TRBV20-1 to TRBJ1-3; D call uncertain. The CDR3 runs to 14 residues. Germline lookup yields CDR1 DFQATT and CDR2 SNEGSKA (reference sequence). V was clipped by 6 bases and J by 4 bases, with 16 bases between them. The DNA of the CDR3 is TGCAGTGCCAGTAAGACAATCCGCGGAAACACCATATATTTT. It codes for CSASKTIRGNTIYF.

The J gene is TRBJ2-2, the V gene TRBV3-1 (or the pseudogene TRBV3-2), with a possible D match to TRBD2 (5 bases). This CDR3 region has 14 residues. Germline V gene sequence: CDR1 LGHDT, CDR2 YNNKEL (reference sequence). Trimming took 1 base from V and 8 from J, leaving 11 bases between them. The CDR3 region is CASSQVRTPGELFF. Here the CDR3 DNA reads TGTGCCAGCAGCCAAGTTCGGACTCCAGGGGAGCTGTTTTTT.

This chain connects TRBV6-1 to TRBJ1-1; TRBD1 aligns across 8 bases. The V segment lost 1 base and the J segment 6 bases; nucleotides outside the gene matches: 13. This CDR3 spans 17 amino acids. The germline V gene has CDR1 MNHNS and CDR2 SASEGT. CDR3 bases: TGTGCCAGCAGTGAAGTGGCAGGGGGCGCGGAAGTAGCTGAAGCTTTCTTT. It encodes CASSEVAGGAEVAEAFF.

V is TRBV5-4 and J is TRBJ1-3; D gene ambiguous. The CDR3 consists of 15 residues. V was pared by 0 bases and J by 4 bases, with 11 bases between. Germline V gene sequence: CDR1 SGHNT, CDR2 YYREEE (reference sequence). The CDR3 is CASSLDPRIGNTIYF. The CDR3 bases are TGTGCCAGCAGCTTGGATCCCAGGATCGGAAACACCATATATTTT. The complete variable domain, with remaining parts taken from reference TRBV5-4 and TRBJ1-3, reads ETGVTQSPTHLIKTRGQQVTLRCSSQSGHNTVSWYQQALGQGPQFIFQYYREEENGRGNFPPRFSGLQFPNYSSELNVNALELDDSALYLCASSLDPRIGNTIYFGEGSWLTVV.

V and J are TRBV19 and TRBJ2-3; no clear D gene. Germline CDR1 and CDR2: LNHDA and SQIVND (reference sequence). V gave up 5 bases and J gave up 1 base, with 16 bases separating them. The CDR3 has 16 amino acids. The chain's CDR3 is CASSATRSEGTDTQYF. In DNA form, the CDR3 reads TGTGCCAGTAGTGCGACTCGATCAGAGGGCACAGATACGCAGTATTTT. The full variable domain, rest sourced from reference TRBV19 and TRBJ2-3, is DGGITQSPKYLFRKEGQNVTLSCEQNLNHDAMYWYRQDPGQGLRLIYYSQIVNDFQKGDIAEGYSVSREKKESFPLTVTSAQKNPTAFYLCASSATRSEGTDTQYFGPGTRLTVL.

The chain has TRBV25-1 and TRBJ1-2, with D perhaps matching TRBD1 (6 bases). V was clipped by 6 bases and J by 1 base, with 12 bases between them. Looked up from germline, CDR1 is MGHDK and CDR2 is SYGVNS. The CDR3 consists of 14 residues. The DNA of the CDR3 is TGTGCCAGCAGGATGGGAGGGGGTAACTATGGCTACACCTTC. This translates into CASRMGGGNYGYTF.

The chain employs TRBV3-1 (or the pseudogene TRBV3-2) and TRBJ1-2; unclear D gene. V was cut by 1 base and J by 7 bases, with 16 bases left in between. This CDR3 comprises 15 residues. The V gene's germline CDR1 is LGHDT and CDR2 YNNKEL (reference sequence). This CDR3 reads CASSQGLQPLGGYTF. The CDR3, as DNA: TGTGCCAGCAGCCAAGGACTCCAACCATTAGGTGGCTACACCTTC.

The chain links TRBV7-9 to TRBJ2-5, with D possibly being TRBD2 (5 bases). The length of the CDR3 is 16 residues. V lost 6 bases to trimming and J lost 5 bases, with 22 bases between them. Germline V gene data show CDR1 as SEHNR and CDR2 as FQNEAQ (reference sequence). The DNA of the CDR3 is TGTGCCAGCAGTTTTAGCGACCTCTGGGGAACGGAGACCCAGTACTTC. This gives the protein CASSFSDLWGTETQYF.

J is TRBJ1-1 and V is TRBV28; 10 nucleotides align to TRBD1. After removal of 7 bases from V and 5 bases from J, the junction contained 4 bases not matched to a gene. Germline V CDR1 and CDR2: MDHEN, SYDVKM. The CDR3 sequence is 13 residues long. The CDR3 bases are TGTGCCAGCATCCTGGACAGGGGGACTGAAGCTTTCTTT. Translation: CASILDRGTEAFF.

This chain connects TRBV28 to TRBJ1-1; 7 bases are shared with TRBD1. Germline CDR1 and CDR2: MDHEN and SYDVKM. The CDR3 consists of 14 residues. With 11 bases clipped from V and 0 bases from J, the junction kept 9 bases outside the gene matches. CDR3 amino acids: CASGAGGVNTEAFF. Written as DNA, the CDR3 is TGTGCCTCAGGGGCAGGGGGAGTGAACACTGAAGCTTTCTTT. The full variable domain, with the rest looked up from reference TRBV28 and TRBJ1-1, is DVKVTQSSRYLVKRTGEKVFLECVQDMDHENMFWYRQDPGLGLRLIYFSYDVKMKEKGDIPEGYSVSREKKERFSLILESASTNQTSMYLCASGAGGVNTEAFFGQGTRLTVV.

This clone has just one count. This chain uses TRBV7-2 with TRBJ1-2, with D unclear. V lost 5 bases and J lost 2, with 12 bases in between. The CDR3 totals 14 residues. CDR1 is SGHTA, CDR2 FQGNSA, per germline. The CDR3 nucleotides read TGTGCCAGCAGCGAAGACCCACAGAACTATGGCTACACCTTC. Residues: CASSEDPQNYGYTF. Complete variable domain (other parts from reference TRBV7-2 and TRBJ1-2): GAGVSQSPSNKVTEKGKDVELRCDPISGHTALYWYRQSLGQGLEFLIYFQGNSAPDKSGLPSDRFSAERTGGSVSTLTIQRTQQEDSAVYLCASSEDPQNYGYTFGSGTRLTVV.

This chain links TRBV9 with TRBJ1-1; TRBD1 matches at 11 bases. The junction had 7 bases not matched to a gene; V was cut back by 3 bases and J by 6 bases. Germline loops: CDR1 SGDLS, CDR2 YYNGEE. This CDR3 contains 15 residues. In DNA form, the CDR3 reads TGTGCCAGCAGCGCAGCCGGGACAGGGGGTGCTGAAGCTTTCTTT. It translates to CASSAAGTGGAEAFF.

The chain is built from TRBV5-1 and TRBJ1-1, with 8 bases identical to TRBD1. Germline values: CDR1 SGHRS, CDR2 YFSETQ. The CDR3 spans 15 residues. V lost 3 bases and J lost 2; bases outside the gene matches: 6. The CDR3 DNA follows: TGCGCCAGCAGCTACTCTGGGACAGGTAACACTGAAGCTTTCTTT. It codes for CASSYSGTGNTEAFF.

This chain connects TRBV19 to TRBJ1-2; 7 bases are shared with TRBD1. The V gene's germline CDR1 is LNHDA and CDR2 SQIVND (reference sequence). J was trimmed by 1 base and V by 6 bases; bases with no gene match: 11. This CDR3 contains 16 residues. The CDR3 loop is CASRITEGQVNYGYTF. As DNA, the CDR3 is TGTGCCAGTAGAATAACTGAAGGACAGGTTAACTATGGCTACACCTTC.

This chain links TRBV6-2 or TRBV6-3 with TRBJ2-7; 7 positions match TRBD1. The CDR3 consists of 13 residues. Germline CDR1 reads MNHEY; CDR2 reads SVGEGT. The ends lost 5 bases at V and 6 bases at J; junction bases unmatched: 7. The CDR3 nucleotides read TGTGCCAGCAGTATATCGGGACAGACCGAGCAGTACTTC. Encoded protein: CASSISGQTEQYF.

The J gene is TRBJ2-5, the V gene TRBV27; 9 bases are a match to TRBD2. V was clipped by 6 bases and J by 5 bases; unmatched bases: 7. CDR1 and CDR2 (germline): MNHEY, SMNVEV (reference sequence). The CDR3 sequence is 14 residues long. The CDR3 region is CASRIAGAGETQYF. DNA of the CDR3: TGTGCCAGCAGGATAGCGGGAGCGGGGGAGACCCAGTACTTC.

This chain uses TRBV11-3 with TRBJ2-3; 13 nucleotides agree with TRBD2. V was clipped by 5 bases and J by 2 bases; unmatched bases: 4. The length of the CDR3 is 16 residues. Germline lookup yields CDR1 SGHNT and CDR2 YENEEA. CDR3: CASSTTSGGNTDTQYF. The CDR3 coding sequence is TGTGCCAGCAGCACGACTAGCGGGGGGAACACAGATACGCAGTATTTT.

The chain joins TRBV6-5 to TRBJ1-1; D remains unclear. Germline CDR1 reads MNHEY; CDR2 reads SVGAGI. Trimming took off 4 bases at V and 8 bases at J, with 8 bases between the two ends. This CDR3 is built from 11 residues. The CDR3 DNA reads as TGTGCCAGCAGTTCCCTGACAGAAGCTTTCTTT. This gives the protein CASSSLTEAFF.

The rearrangement uses TRBV27 and TRBJ1-2, with 9 bases fitting TRBD1. The CDR3 runs to 14 residues. Germline V gene data show CDR1 as MNHEY and CDR2 as SMNVEV (reference sequence). V trimming: 5 bases; J trimming: 6 bases; junction bases outside the gene matches: 7. CDR3 sequence: CASSPQGAQDGYTF. The CDR3 region has the DNA TGTGCCAGCAGTCCACAGGGGGCTCAGGATGGCTACACCTTC.

The genes are TRBV5-1 and TRBJ2-7; TRBD1 aligns across 10 bases. V trimming: 3 bases; J trimming: 5 bases; junction bases outside the gene matches: 2. Germline V gives CDR1 SGHRS, CDR2 YFSETQ. This CDR3 has 13 residues. The CDR3: CASSWTGGHEQYV. The CDR3 DNA follows: TGCGCCAGCAGCTGGACAGGGGGACACGAGCAGTACGTC.

This clone appeared a few times. The rearrangement links TRBV29-1 to TRBJ2-3; tentative D call: TRBD1 (7 bases). Germline CDR1 SQVTM, CDR2 ANQGSEA. V was pared by 6 bases and J by 6 bases, with 16 bases between. This CDR3 contains 13 residues. The CDR3 reads CSVTGSGSDTQYF. CDR3 nucleotides: TGCAGCGTGACAGGGAGCGGGTCCGATACGCAGTATTTT.